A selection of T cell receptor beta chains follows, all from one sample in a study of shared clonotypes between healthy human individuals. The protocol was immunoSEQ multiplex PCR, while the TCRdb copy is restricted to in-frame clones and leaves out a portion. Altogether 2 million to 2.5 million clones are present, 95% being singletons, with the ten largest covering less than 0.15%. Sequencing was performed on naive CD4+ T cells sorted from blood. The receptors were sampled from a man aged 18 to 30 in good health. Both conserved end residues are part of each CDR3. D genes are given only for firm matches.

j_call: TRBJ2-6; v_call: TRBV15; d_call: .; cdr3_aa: CATSRVITGANVLTF
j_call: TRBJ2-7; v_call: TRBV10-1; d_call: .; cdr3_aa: CASSGQQGGEQYF
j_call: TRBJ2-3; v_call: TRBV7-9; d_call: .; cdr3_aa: CASSKIGAAGDTQYF
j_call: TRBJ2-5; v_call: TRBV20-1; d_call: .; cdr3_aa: CSARPQETQYF
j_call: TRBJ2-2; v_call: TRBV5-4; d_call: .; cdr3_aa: CASSLAGQGGPGELFF
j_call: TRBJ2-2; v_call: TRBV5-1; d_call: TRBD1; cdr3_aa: CASSNTGAGELFF
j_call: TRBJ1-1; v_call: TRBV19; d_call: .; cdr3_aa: CASSLTLGRTEAFF
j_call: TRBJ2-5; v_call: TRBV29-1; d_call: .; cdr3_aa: CSVLRAGQETQYF
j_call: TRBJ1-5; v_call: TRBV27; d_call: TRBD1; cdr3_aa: CASSSIAGQGANQPQHF
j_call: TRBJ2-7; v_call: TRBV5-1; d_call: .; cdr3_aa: CASSQQGGREQYF
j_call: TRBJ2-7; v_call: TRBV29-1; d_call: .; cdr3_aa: CSVESTNEQYF
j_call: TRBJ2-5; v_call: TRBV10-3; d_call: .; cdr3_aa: CAISESMTGVGQETQYF
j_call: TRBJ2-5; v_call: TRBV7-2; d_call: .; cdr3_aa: CASSQGTASGTQYF
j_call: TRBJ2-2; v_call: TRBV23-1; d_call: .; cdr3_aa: CASSPTLHGELFF
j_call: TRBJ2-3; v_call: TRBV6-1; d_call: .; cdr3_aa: CASSTGGPPADTQYF
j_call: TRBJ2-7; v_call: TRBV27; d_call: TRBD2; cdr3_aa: CASSLSGTRRYEQYF
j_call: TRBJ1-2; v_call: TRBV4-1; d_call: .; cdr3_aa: CASSQDRNYGYTF
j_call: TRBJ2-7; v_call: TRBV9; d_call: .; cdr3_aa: CASSKEQGSYEQYF
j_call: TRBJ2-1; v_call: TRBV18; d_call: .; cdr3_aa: CASSPLQGGPSFF
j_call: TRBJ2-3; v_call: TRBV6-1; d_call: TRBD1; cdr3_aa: CASSEQGVRTDTQYF
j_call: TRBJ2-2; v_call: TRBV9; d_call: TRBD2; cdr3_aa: CASSAEGLAANTGELFF
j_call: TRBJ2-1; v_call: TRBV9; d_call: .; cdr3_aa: CASSLNRDPYNEQFF
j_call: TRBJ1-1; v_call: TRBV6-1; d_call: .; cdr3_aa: CASSRKADTEAFF
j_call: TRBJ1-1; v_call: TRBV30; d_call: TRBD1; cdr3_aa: CAWSWGQGVTEAFF
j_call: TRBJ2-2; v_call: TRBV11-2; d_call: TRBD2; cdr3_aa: CASSSDLPAGGNTGELFF
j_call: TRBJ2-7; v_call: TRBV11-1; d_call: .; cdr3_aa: CASSLYGDEQYF
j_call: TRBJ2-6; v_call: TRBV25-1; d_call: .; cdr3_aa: CASRGSGANVLTF
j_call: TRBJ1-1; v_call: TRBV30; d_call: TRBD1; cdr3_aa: CAWRGQPNTEAFF
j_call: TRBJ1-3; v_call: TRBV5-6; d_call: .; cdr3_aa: CASSWRSPSGNTIYF
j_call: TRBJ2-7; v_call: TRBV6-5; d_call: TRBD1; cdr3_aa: CASSRGQKGTYEQYF
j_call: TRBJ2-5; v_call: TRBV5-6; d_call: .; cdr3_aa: CASSLKQGQETQYF
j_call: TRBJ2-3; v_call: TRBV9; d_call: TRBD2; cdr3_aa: CASSVGGTSAPTDTQYF
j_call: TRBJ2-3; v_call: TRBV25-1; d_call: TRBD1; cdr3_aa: CASSTGDRPQGTTQYF
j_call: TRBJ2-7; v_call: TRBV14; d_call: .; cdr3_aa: CASPHVLGGPTYEQYF
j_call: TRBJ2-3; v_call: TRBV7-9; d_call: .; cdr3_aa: CASSLIEDFTDTQYF
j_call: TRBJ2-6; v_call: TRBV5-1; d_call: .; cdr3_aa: CASSQNRAGANVLTF
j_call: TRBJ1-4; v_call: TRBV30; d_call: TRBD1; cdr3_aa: CAWLKTGKTSGTTNEKLFF
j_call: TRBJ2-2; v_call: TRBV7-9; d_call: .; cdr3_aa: CASSLGGTLTGELFF
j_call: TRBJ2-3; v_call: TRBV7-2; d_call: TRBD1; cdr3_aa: CASSPRQGFPDTQYF
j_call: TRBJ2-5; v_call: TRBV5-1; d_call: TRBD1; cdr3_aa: CASSLDPDRAETQYF
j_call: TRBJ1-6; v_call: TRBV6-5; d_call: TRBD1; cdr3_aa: CATSGQGDSPLHF
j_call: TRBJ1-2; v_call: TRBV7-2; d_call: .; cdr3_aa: CASSFLPDNYGYTF
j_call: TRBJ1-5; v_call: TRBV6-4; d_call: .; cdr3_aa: CASEGQNKPQHF
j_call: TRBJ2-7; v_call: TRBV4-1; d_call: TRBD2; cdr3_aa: CASSPLAGVDEQYF
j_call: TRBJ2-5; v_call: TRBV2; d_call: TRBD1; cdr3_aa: CASSTGGARETQYF
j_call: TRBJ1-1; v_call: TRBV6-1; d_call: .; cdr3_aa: CASSESANPRNTEAFF
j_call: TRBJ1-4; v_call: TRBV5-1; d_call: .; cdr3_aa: CASSMGWLREKLFF
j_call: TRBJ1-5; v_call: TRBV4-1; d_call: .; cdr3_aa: CASSQVGGGNQPQHF
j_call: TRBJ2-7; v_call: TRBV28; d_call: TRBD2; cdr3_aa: CASTPTGASGSYEQYF
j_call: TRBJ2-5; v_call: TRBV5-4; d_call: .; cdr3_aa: CASSRGETQYF
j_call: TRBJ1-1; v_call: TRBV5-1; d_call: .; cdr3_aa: CASEGPTNTEAFF
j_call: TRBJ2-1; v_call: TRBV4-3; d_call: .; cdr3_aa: CASSQVESSYNEQFF
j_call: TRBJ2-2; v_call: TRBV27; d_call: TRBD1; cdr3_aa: CASSIGGGTGELFF
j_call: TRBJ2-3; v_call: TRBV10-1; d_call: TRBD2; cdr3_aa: CASSESTSGGATDTQYF